The source of this T cell receptor beta chain is a study of blood T cell repertoires in COVID-19. Study summary: The study drew acute and convalescent COVID-19 samples from the United States, Italy and Spain. The analysed material was cDNA or gDNA that came from T cells, B-cell-depleted T cells, or PBMCs.

This clone has a single count. The germline V gene encodes CDR1 SGHAT and CDR2 FQDESV (reference sequence). V shed 4 bases and J 7 bases; nucleotides not matched to a gene: 7. The CDR3 is made up of 14 amino acids. Original data processing: From reference gene primer amplification, estimates of nucleated cell counts were derived. Profiled with immunoSEQ multiplex PCR; TCRdb holds only in-frame clones, not every one. That table supplies the V and J calls and clone size; D and trimming were determined from the DNA. This table holds about 230,000 clones, roughly 83% found once. This chain links TRBV11-1 with TRBJ2-7; 10 bases fit TRBD1. Sample: peripheral blood. This receptor was obtained from a woman aged 50 to 65 with acute or convalescent COVID-19. In nucleotides, the CDR3 is TGTGCCAGCAGCTCAGACAGGGGGCTAGGGGAGCAGTACTTC. It specifies CASSSDRGLGEQYF.